Below are 15 T cell receptor beta chains sequenced from a single sample in a study of regulatory T cells in long-lasting Graves disease. Time point given: persistent/refractory GD, antithyroid drugs over 5 years with positive TRAb. After RNA was extracted from PBMCs, the TCR library was made from it. Construction of the TCR beta libraries employed iRepertoire HTBI primers in conjunction with Arm-PCR of CDR3 regions. TCRdb ran MiXCR on the multiplex PCR reads and lists one entry per CDR3 protein. The data contain some 330,000 distinct CDR3 sequences, roughly 25% of them singletons. The sample here was peripheral blood mononuclear cells (PBMCs), taken when the disease was refractory, from a patient treated with antithyroid drugs. The origin of the receptors is a woman between 40 and 50 years old with Graves disease.

In the case of this clonotype: Because the CDR3 is missing its conserved closing phenylalanine or tryptophan, this is likely a read error. The rearrangement links TRBV4-1 to TRBJ2-7; TRBD1 matches at 8 bases. V shed 3 bases and J 5 bases; nucleotides not matched to a gene: 6. CDR1 and CDR2 from the germline V gene are MGHRA and YSYEKL. The CDR3 is 14 amino acids. This chain's CDR3 is CASSHTQGGNEQYS. CDR3 bases: TGCGCCAGCAGCCATACACAGGGGGGAAACGAGCAGTACTCC.

V is TRBV28 and J is TRBJ1-2; 9 bases line up with TRBD1. Germline V lookup: CDR1 MDHEN, CDR2 SYDVKM. This CDR3 has 14 residues. V gave up 5 bases and J gave up 5 bases; unmatched junction bases: 6. This CDR3 is CASSPGTGIYGYTF. In DNA, the CDR3 is TGTGCCAGCAGTCCCGGGACAGGGATTTATGGCTACACCTTC.

This clonotype was seen ten or more times. The chain employs TRBV28 and TRBJ2-7; D is perhaps TRBD2 (7 bases). Trimming left V 9 bases short and J 5 bases short, with 17 bases between. The CDR3 extends over 13 amino acids. Germline V lookup: CDR1 MDHEN, CDR2 SYDVKM. The CDR3 nucleotides read TGTGCCAGTAACAGGGTCGCGGGAGACGAGCAGTACTTC. This gives the protein CASNRVAGDEQYF.

The chain links TRBV10-1 to TRBJ2-7, with D tentatively TRBD1 (6 bases). The CDR3 extends over 15 amino acids. Germline values: CDR1 WNHNN, CDR2 SYGVQD (reference sequence). Trimming left V 5 bases short and J 3 bases short, with 17 bases between. CDR3 coding DNA: TGCGCCAGCAGTACCGGGACACCACCCTACTACGAGCAGTACTTC. It translates to CASSTGTPPYYEQYF.

The chain has TRBV15 and TRBJ2-4; perhaps TRBD1 as D (6 bases). The CDR3 loop spans 16 amino acids. Germline loops: CDR1 LNHNV, CDR2 YYDKDF (reference sequence). Trimming cost V 6 bases and J 0 bases, with 15 bases left between them. The CDR3 loop is CATSQGHLIAKNIQYF. CDR3 DNA: TGTGCCACCAGTCAGGGACACCTAATAGCCAAAAACATTCAGTACTTC. Full variable domain (remainder filled in from reference TRBV15 and TRBJ2-4): DAMVIQNPRYQVTQFGKPVTLSCSQTLNHNVMYWYQQKSSQAPKLLFHYYDKDFNNEADTPDNFQSRRPNTSFCFLDIRSPGLGDTAMYLCATSQGHLIAKNIQYFGAGTRLSVL.

At least ten counts were recorded for this clonotype. The genes are TRBV2 and TRBJ1-1; 7 bases are shared with TRBD1. The ends lost 6 bases at V and 0 bases at J; junction bases unmatched: 10. In germline, CDR1 is SNHLY, CDR2 FYNNEI. This CDR3 is built from 16 residues. CDR3 nucleotide sequence: TGTGCCAGCAGGTCCGGGACAGACTTAATGAACACTGAAGCTTTCTTT. Translating it yields CASRSGTDLMNTEAFF.

This clonotype has only a few counts. The rearrangement links TRBV24-1 to TRBJ1-2, with a tentative D call TRBD1 (6 bases). The CDR3 is 15 residues long. Per the germline V gene, CDR1 is KGHDR and CDR2 is SFDVKD. The V end was cut by 2 bases, the J end by 7 bases, with 16 bases between. The DNA of the CDR3 is TGTGCCACCAGTGATTGGGGACAAGGTATTGGTGGCTACACCTTC. Protein product: CATSDWGQGIGGYTF.

The J gene is TRBJ2-4, the V gene TRBV6-9; TRBD2 matches at 8 bases. V trimming: 4 bases; J trimming: 1 base; junction bases outside the gene matches: 12. This CDR3 has 18 amino acids. The germline gives CDR1 MNHGY, CDR2 SVAAGI. The chain's CDR3 is CASSWGLGGGGAKNIQYF. CDR3 nucleotides: TGTGCCAGCAGTTGGGGACTAGGGGGAGGGGGGGCCAAAAACATTCAGTACTTC.

J is TRBJ2-5 and V is TRBV3-1, with D possibly being TRBD1 or TRBD2 (5 bases each). V lost 2 bases and J lost 2, with 9 bases in between. Germline values: CDR1 LGHDT, CDR2 YNNKEL (reference sequence). This CDR3 spans 14 amino acids. For the CDR3, the DNA is TGTGCCAGCAGCCAACGGGACGCTCAAGAGACCCAGTACTTC. It specifies CASSQRDAQETQYF.

CDR3 DNA sequence: TGTGCCAGCAGCTTAACAGACCTCGGGGCCAACGTCCTGACTTTC. Its protein product is CASSLTDLGANVLTF. The V and J genes are TRBV5-5 and TRBJ2-6; D not certain. From germline, CDR1 is SGHKS and CDR2 YYEKEE (reference sequence). The V gene lost 2 bases and the J gene lost 4 bases, with 10 bases spanning the gap. This CDR3 comprises 15 residues.

J is TRBJ2-5 and V is TRBV9, with D tentatively TRBD1 (5 bases). Per germline, CDR1 SGDLS and CDR2 YYNGEE. The CDR3 extends over 12 amino acids. V was shortened by 2 bases and J by 7 bases, with 9 bases between the two germline ends. The CDR3 DNA reads TGTGCCAGCAGCGTCCTCCAGGGGACCCAGTACTTC. Encoded protein: CASSVLQGTQYF.

This clonotype occurred many times. The rearrangement uses TRBV2 and TRBJ2-2; D is unclear. From germline, CDR1 is SNHLY and CDR2 FYNNEI. With 5 bases removed from V and 4 bases from J, the gap between germline ends came to 11 bases. CDR3 length equals 14 residues. Written as DNA, the CDR3 is TGTGCCAGCAGTCCCGATAGCCTCACCGGGGAGCTGTTTTTT. Amino acids: CASSPDSLTGELFF. Variable domain in full (rest from reference TRBV2 and TRBJ2-2): EPEVTQTPSHQVTQMGQEVILRCVPISNHLYFYWYRQILGQKVEFLVSFYNNEISEKSEIFDDQFSVERPDGSNFTLKIRSTKLEDSAMYFCASSPDSLTGELFFGEGSRLTVL.

This clonotype has ten or more counts. The gene calls are TRBV20-1 and TRBJ2-7; no clear D gene. With 0 bases removed from V and 5 bases from J, the gap between germline ends came to 20 bases. In germline, CDR1 is DFQATT, CDR2 SNEGSKA (reference sequence). The CDR3 totals 16 residues. DNA of the CDR3: TGCAGTGCTAGAGATCTCAGTCGTCCGCGGTCCCACGAGCAGTACTTC. This gives the protein CSARDLSRPRSHEQYF.

CDR3 sequence reads: CATSSPFRARVTQYF. CDR3 nucleotides: TGTGCCACCAGCAGCCCGTTCAGGGCCCGGGTGACCCAGTACTTC. The chain is built from TRBV15 and TRBJ2-5; the D gene is possibly TRBD1 (5 bases). This CDR3 spans 15 amino acids. Germline V lookup: CDR1 LNHNV, CDR2 YYDKDF (reference sequence). Trimming removed 3 bases from V and 7 bases from J, with 18 bases in between.

The V call is TRBV6-2 or TRBV6-3, the J call TRBJ2-2, with D hard to call. CDR1 is MNHEY, CDR2 SVGEGT, per germline. Deletions cut 6 bases from V and 2 bases from J, with 16 bases between. The CDR3 has 16 amino acids. DNA of the CDR3: TGTGCCAGCAGGCCAACTCTATGGGGAAACACCGGGGAGCTGTTTTTT. Its translation is CASRPTLWGNTGELFF.